This entry lists 30 T cell receptor beta chains sequenced from one sample in a study of T cells after yellow fever vaccination. TCRdb re-called the 5' RACE reads with MiXCR, one entry per CDR3 protein. The sample records around 300,000 distinct CDR3 sequences, 10% to 15% being singletons. The sample in question was CD4+ T cells sorted from PBMCs, obtained 45 days after the yellow fever booster vaccination. All receptors derive from a man aged 30 to 39 who received the YFV17D yellow fever vaccine.

This rearrangement joins TRBV5-1 to TRBJ2-7; D perhaps matches TRBD1 (6 bases). The V end was cut by 3 bases, the J end by 0 bases, with 10 bases between. Germline V gene lookup returns CDR1 SGHRS and CDR2 YFSETQ. This CDR3 has 14 amino acids. CDR3 residues: CASSWDTGSYEQYF. CDR3 DNA sequence: TGCGCCAGCAGCTGGGACACCGGCTCCTACGAGCAGTACTTC.

The chain carries TRBV27 and TRBJ2-5, with D tentatively TRBD1 (8 bases). The CDR3 runs 15 residues. The germline gives CDR1 MNHEY, CDR2 SMNVEV (reference sequence). V shed 6 bases and J shed 4 bases, with 18 bases lying between them. CDR3 loop: CASRTLQGGTETQYF. CDR3 nucleotides: TGTGCCAGCAGGACACTACAGGGGGGGACAGAGACCCAGTACTTC.

There are a few counts of this clonotype. V usage is TRBV14 and J usage is TRBJ2-5; no reliable D call. V was cut by 2 bases and J by 5 bases, with 15 bases left in between. The germline V gene has CDR1 SGHDN and CDR2 FVKESK. The CDR3 runs 15 residues. The CDR3: CASSQFLVRMETQYF. CDR3 nucleotides: TGTGCCAGCAGCCAATTCCTGGTTAGAATGGAGACCCAGTACTTC.

In this sample, this clonotype turned up a few times. The chain couples TRBV29-1 to TRBJ1-5; no definite D call. Deletions cut 7 bases from V and 7 bases from J, with 14 bases between. The germline V gene encodes CDR1 SQVTM and CDR2 ANQGSEA. This CDR3 spans 12 amino acids. The CDR3 nucleotides are TGCAGCGCGTCGCCCCGTTACCAGCCCCAGCATTTT. Protein product: CSASPRYQPQHF.

The J gene is TRBJ1-2, the V gene TRBV28, with D tentatively TRBD1 (5 bases). Germline assignment: CDR1 MDHEN and CDR2 SYDVKM. V was clipped by 5 bases and J by 5 bases, with 15 bases between them. CDR3 length equals 14 residues. The CDR3 sequence: CASSTRDRLYGYTF. CDR3 nucleotide sequence: TGTGCCAGCAGTACCCGGGACCGCTTATATGGCTACACCTTC.

This clonotype came up a few times. The chain recombines TRBV12-3 or TRBV12-4 with TRBJ1-5; 8 bases agree with TRBD1. The junction had 4 bases not matched to a gene; V was cut back by 4 bases and J by 5 bases. The CDR3 loop spans 14 amino acids. DNA of the CDR3: TGTGCCAGCAGTTGGACAGGGTCGGATCAGCCCCAGCATTTT. Its protein is CASSWTGSDQPQHF.

This clonotype was observed a handful of times. The V and J genes are TRBV20-1 and TRBJ2-5; 7 nucleotides match TRBD2. Trimming at V came to 8 bases and at J to 0 bases, leaving 3 bases not matched to a gene. The CDR3 has 12 amino acids. In germline, CDR1 is DFQATT, CDR2 SNEGSKA (reference sequence). The CDR3 here is CSLTSDQETQYF. The DNA for the CDR3 is TGCAGTCTAACTAGCGACCAAGAGACCCAGTACTTC.

A few counts support this clonotype. J is TRBJ2-1 and V is TRBV27, with unresolved D. Germline-derived CDR1 and CDR2 are MNHEY and SMNVEV (reference sequence). The CDR3 sequence is 13 residues long. V lost 0 bases, J lost 7 bases, and 7 bases lay in between. The CDR3 here is CASSLSEENEQFF. The CDR3 region has the DNA TGTGCCAGCAGTTTATCTGAGGAAAATGAGCAGTTCTTC.

The chain joins TRBV7-6 to TRBJ2-7; 9 bases fit TRBD2. The length of the CDR3 is 14 residues. Unmatched junction bases numbered 9, after V lost 5 bases and J lost 7 bases. Germline V gene sequence: CDR1 SGHVS, CDR2 FNYEAQ. This chain's CDR3 is CASSNIAGAAEQYF. In nucleotides, the CDR3 is TGTGCCAGCAGCAACATAGCGGGAGCCGCGGAGCAGTACTTC.

The chain links TRBV7-8 to TRBJ1-6, with a tentative D call TRBD1 (6 bases). Trimming left V 3 bases short and J 7 bases short, with 13 bases between. Germline CDR1 and CDR2: SGHVS and FQNEAQ. The CDR3 length is 15 residues. This CDR3 is CASSFAGTYNSPLHF. The CDR3, as DNA: TGTGCCAGCAGCTTCGCCGGGACATACAATTCACCCCTCCACTTT.

This clonotype was seen only a few times. The chain has TRBV20-1 and TRBJ2-7; D could derive from TRBD1 or TRBD2 (5 bases each). Trimming took 5 bases from V and 1 from J, leaving 12 bases between them. CDR1 and CDR2 from the germline V gene are DFQATT and SNEGSKA (reference sequence). This CDR3 has 13 residues. This CDR3 is CSALMGVSYEQYF. The CDR3 bases are TGCAGTGCTCTGATGGGGGTATCCTACGAGCAGTACTTC.

The chain is built from TRBV4-2 and TRBJ2-2; unclear D gene. Germline V gene lookup returns CDR1 LGHNA and CDR2 YNFKEQ. The CDR3 is made up of 14 amino acids. Trimming cost V 6 bases and J 6 bases, with 14 bases left between them. This CDR3 is CASRNIGTAGELFF. The CDR3 bases are TGTGCCAGCAGGAATATAGGCACGGCCGGGGAGCTGTTTTTT.

The chain combines TRBV4-3 with TRBJ1-2; D is perhaps TRBD1 (5 bases). The germline V gene has CDR1 LGHNA and CDR2 YSLEER. The V and J ends lost 4 bases and 5 bases respectively, with 17 bases between them. CDR3 length: 15 residues. CDR3: CASSPAGMAFYGYTF. The CDR3 DNA follows: TGCGCCAGCAGCCCCGCAGGGATGGCGTTTTATGGCTACACCTTC.

This clonotype was recorded only once. The chain recombines TRBV19 with TRBJ2-3; tentatively, D is TRBD1 (6 bases). The V end was cut by 6 bases, the J end by 2 bases, with 12 bases between. Per germline, CDR1 LNHDA and CDR2 SQIVND (reference sequence). The length of the CDR3 is 14 residues. The CDR3 loop reads CASRGGVVTDTQYF. The CDR3 nucleotides are TGTGCCAGTAGAGGGGGAGTGGTCACAGATACGCAGTATTTT.

This chain uses TRBV7-2 with TRBJ2-3, with D perhaps matching TRBD2 (6 bases). V was shortened by 3 bases and J by 0 bases, with 10 bases between the two germline ends. This CDR3 contains 15 residues. Germline CDR1 SGHTA, CDR2 FQGNSA. The CDR3 region is CASSFRRGSTDTQYF. CDR3 sequence (DNA): TGTGCCAGCAGCTTTCGACGGGGGAGCACAGATACGCAGTATTTT.

Many counts were recorded for this clonotype. V and J are TRBV6-1 and TRBJ2-3; TRBD2 is a possible D gene (5 bases). The germline V and J ends were trimmed by 6 bases and 6 bases, with 13 bases remaining between them. The germline CDR1 and CDR2 sequences are MNHNS and SASEGT. CDR3 length equals 13 residues. CDR3 nucleotide sequence: TGTGCCAGCAGCCGCCGCGGGCCGGATACGCAGTATTTT. This encodes CASSRRGPDTQYF.

The rearrangement uses TRBV7-2 and TRBJ2-3, with TRBD2 matching 10 bases. J lost 6 bases, V lost 1 base, and 10 bases had no gene match. This CDR3 region has 17 residues. The germline gives CDR1 SGHTA, CDR2 FQGNSA. CDR3 sequence reads: CASSLVGLAGAMDTQYF. Written as DNA, the CDR3 is TGTGCCAGCAGCTTAGTGGGGCTAGCGGGGGCGATGGATACGCAGTATTTT.

This chain joins TRBV10-2 and TRBJ1-5, with 9 bases that match TRBD1. The CDR3 is made up of 14 amino acids. V gave up 6 bases and J gave up 6 bases; unmatched junction bases: 6. Germline values: CDR1 WSHSY, CDR2 SAAADI. CDR3 protein: CASRGTGKAQPQHF. CDR3 in DNA: TGCGCCAGCAGGGGGACAGGGAAGGCTCAGCCCCAGCATTTT.

There are many counts of this clonotype. The rearrangement uses TRBV20-1 and TRBJ2-2; D gene ambiguous. The CDR3 is 15 amino acids. V was clipped by 3 bases and J by 0 bases, with 11 bases between them. The germline gives CDR1 DFQATT, CDR2 SNEGSKA (reference sequence). CDR3 protein: CSARESGANTGELFF. The CDR3 nucleotides read TGCAGTGCTAGGGAATCCGGCGCGAACACCGGGGAGCTGTTTTTT.

The chain has TRBV24-1 and TRBJ2-2; a weak D match, TRBD2 (6 bases). V lost 3 bases and J lost 6, with 13 bases in between. CDR1 and CDR2 (germline): KGHDR, SFDVKD. The CDR3 sequence is 15 residues long. CDR3 sequence reads: CATSDRGLLAGELFF. DNA for the CDR3: TGTGCCACCAGTGATCGGGGACTCTTGGCCGGGGAGCTGTTTTTT.

This clonotype occurred a few times. The V and J genes are TRBV20-1 and TRBJ2-1; D may be TRBD1 (6 bases). Germline values: CDR1 DFQATT, CDR2 SNEGSKA (reference sequence). The ends were cut back, 3 bases at V and 6 bases at J, with 15 bases in the middle. The CDR3 runs 14 residues. The CDR3 loop reads CSASSWGRANEQFF. The CDR3 coding sequence is TGCAGTGCTAGTAGTTGGGGGCGGGCCAATGAGCAGTTCTTC.

The chain joins TRBV12-3 or TRBV12-4 to TRBJ2-3; a possible D gene is TRBD1 (6 bases). V was shortened by 2 bases and J by 1 base, with 10 bases between the two germline ends. The CDR3 is 15 residues long. The CDR3 DNA follows: TGTGCCAGCAGTTTAAACAGGGTGGGCACAGATACGCAGTATTTT. Protein product: CASSLNRVGTDTQYF.

The table lists this clonotype with a few counts. The rearrangement links TRBV5-5 to TRBJ2-1; D is possibly TRBD2 (6 bases). Germline V gene sequence: CDR1 SGHKS, CDR2 YYEKEE (reference sequence). This CDR3 has 17 amino acids. The V gene lost 0 bases and the J gene lost 1 base, with 14 bases spanning the gap. The CDR3 DNA sequence: TGTGCCAGCAGCTTGGCCCCTACTAGCATGTCCTACAATGAGCAGTTCTTC. Protein: CASSLAPTSMSYNEQFF.

The chain uses TRBV10-3 and TRBJ2-5; TRBD1 aligns across 7 bases. The J segment lost 0 bases and the V segment lost 11 bases, leaving 9 bases of the junction unmatched. The CDR3 contains 14 residues. Germline lookup yields CDR1 ENHRY and CDR2 SYGVKD. The DNA of the CDR3 is TGTGCCTCAGGCCTAGGACAGGACCAAGAGACCCAGTACTTC. Residues: CASGLGQDQETQYF.

The chain uses TRBV12-3 or TRBV12-4 and TRBJ2-3, with 7 bases aligning to TRBD2. This CDR3 comprises 14 residues. V was clipped by 8 bases and J by 6 bases; unmatched bases: 11. DNA for the CDR3: TGTGCCAGCCCCCTGCGGGAGAGGATGGATACGCAGTATTTT. It translates to CASPLRERMDTQYF.

The chain recombines TRBV6-1 with TRBJ1-5, with no clear D. Per the germline V gene, CDR1 is MNHNS and CDR2 is SASEGT. The CDR3 consists of 13 residues. V was trimmed by 8 bases and J by 7 bases, leaving 15 bases between them. As DNA, the CDR3 is TGTGCCAGCCAATCAGCGCGACTGCAGCCCCAGCATTTT. Translation: CASQSARLQPQHF.

The J gene is TRBJ2-1, the V gene TRBV3-1; D possibly corresponds to TRBD2 (6 bases). V lost 0 bases and J 13 bases, leaving 16 bases between the germline ends. Germline V gene data show CDR1 as LGHDT and CDR2 as YNNKEL (reference sequence). CDR3 length: 14 residues. The CDR3 protein is CASSQEWGDPAQFF. In DNA form, the CDR3 reads TGTGCCAGCAGCCAAGAGTGGGGGGACCCAGCTCAGTTCTTC.

The chain carries TRBV20-1 and TRBJ1-5; 10 bases are a match to TRBD1. Trimming took 5 bases from V and 5 from J; bases not matched to a gene: 6. The CDR3 spans 14 residues. The V gene's germline CDR1 is DFQATT and CDR2 SNEGSKA (reference sequence). The CDR3 sequence: CSAGGGTGDQPQHF. The CDR3 DNA reads as TGCAGTGCTGGGGGGGGGACAGGGGATCAGCCCCAGCATTTT.

This clonotype was seen a handful of times. The gene calls are TRBV7-9 and TRBJ1-1; D is perhaps TRBD1 (5 bases). In germline, CDR1 is SEHNR, CDR2 FQNEAQ (reference sequence). The length of the CDR3 is 16 residues. V was cut by 4 bases and J by 0 bases, with 15 bases left in between. The CDR3 DNA sequence: TGTGCCAGCAGCTACCCAAAGGGACGGCTGAACACTGAAGCTTTCTTT. As protein: CASSYPKGRLNTEAFF.

The chain links TRBV29-1 to TRBJ2-1; D might be TRBD2 (6 bases). This CDR3 has 14 residues. The ends were cut back, 4 bases at V and 9 bases at J, with 19 bases in the middle. The germline V gene encodes CDR1 SQVTM and CDR2 ANQGSEA. The chain's CDR3 is CSVVPGELGVEQFF. Here the CDR3 DNA reads TGCAGCGTTGTCCCGGGAGAATTGGGAGTTGAGCAGTTCTTC.